The sequence of this T cell receptor beta chain was determined in a study of blood T cell repertoires in COVID-19. Method: immunoSEQ multiplex PCR; TCRdb's copy keeps in-frame clones and lacks some. The data show about 140,000 clones, more than 80% seen once. This clone was seen only a few times. The ends were cut back, 8 bases at V and 0 bases at J, with 10 bases in the middle. CDR3 length equals 14 residues. Germline CDR1 and CDR2: SGHAT and FQNNGV. This TCR was recovered from a human donor in a cohort sampled during active COVID-19. This chain links TRBV11-2 with TRBJ2-2, with a possible D match to TRBD1 (6 bases). The sample comprised peripheral blood. The CDR3 coding sequence is TGTGCCAGCCAAAGGACAGCGAACACCGGGGAGCTGTTTTTT. Translated: CASQRTANTGELFF.